The TCR beta chain described here comes from a study of cytomegalovirus exposure and HLA in healthy donors. Study background: Most genotyped donors, around 86% of more than 300, had Caucasian-associated genetic ancestry. Study observations and caveats: Later examination showed HLA-associated TCR beta chains had greater clonal expansion than equally common others. Prior analysis indicated that the majority of TCR beta V segments exhibited productivity approximately 90% or approximately 30% of the time. Investigators reported 164 TCR beta chains as tied to cytomegalovirus.

Trimming at V came to 5 bases and at J to 4 bases, leaving 11 bases not matched to a gene. The length of the CDR3 is 16 residues. The germline CDR1 and CDR2 sequences are SGHVS and FQNEAQ. Vbeta (60) and Jbeta (13) primers were used in the PCR. Here immunoSEQ multiplex PCR was the method, and the copy in TCRdb shows in-frame clones only, minus some. The sample records fewer than 110,000 clones, 82% being singletons. With regard to this clone: Its specificity is not known.

The receptor's source is a man aged 30 to 39 in good health and CMV-seropositive. Input material: PBMCs. J is TRBJ2-3 and V is TRBV7-8; 8 positions match TRBD2. The CDR3 region is CASSAPLAGSADTQYF. The CDR3 coding sequence is TGTGCCAGCAGCGCACCCTTAGCGGGGTCGGCAGATACGCAGTATTTT.